This TCR beta chain comes out of a study of OX40 agonist ivuxolimab in advanced cancers. Study results and caveats: Expanded clones were, on average, more numerous among CD8+ T cells than CD4+.

Germline loops: CDR1 SNHLY, CDR2 FYNNEI. The junction had 3 bases not matched to a gene; V was cut back by 3 bases and J by 5 bases. CDR3 length: 14 amino acids. Here immunoSEQ multiplex PCR was the method, and the copy in TCRdb shows in-frame clones only, minus some. The sample lists about 70,000 clones, around 80% seen once, with 0.8% to 1.1% in the top ten. By sample share, this clone is medium-sized. The antigen is unknown. The rearrangement joins TRBV2 to TRBJ1-4; 7 nucleotides line up with TRBD1. Sequences were derived from CD4+ or CD8+ T cells sorted from blood, sampled in a trial of the OX40 agonist ivuxolimab. This clonotype was sampled from an adult with an advanced solid tumor such as melanoma, head and neck, liver or kidney cancer. This CDR3 reads CASSERDSNEKLFF. Written as DNA, the CDR3 is TGTGCCAGCAGTGAGCGGGACAGCAATGAAAAACTGTTTTTT.